The following is a TCR beta chain sequence with its context. The entry originates in a study of immune characterization of retroperitoneal liposarcoma. TCRdb passed the PCR reads through MiXCR, listing each CDR3 protein once. The sample records around 11,000 distinct CDR3 sequences, roughly a quarter being singletons. The V gene's germline CDR1 is SGHVS and CDR2 FNYEAQ. V lost 3 bases and J lost 6, with 9 bases in between. This CDR3 spans 13 amino acids. This clonotype was obtained from a male donor with retroperitoneal liposarcoma. The sequenced sample consisted of tumor tissue. The chain has TRBV7-6 and TRBJ2-1; D is ambiguous. The CDR3 coding sequence is TGTGCCAGCAGCTTTAGCCGGTTCAATGAGCAGTTCTTC. Protein sequence: CASSFSRFNEQFF.